This T cell receptor (beta chain) was recovered during a study of CD8+CD57+ T cells in acquired aplastic anemia. Across the study: DNA per sorted CD4+ or CD8+ sample ranged roughly 0.19 to 30 ug, averaging 3.2 ug.

Genomic DNA provided the template from which TCR beta VDJ and CDR3 profiles were obtained. TCRdb ran MiXCR on the reads and lists one entry per CDR3 protein. The repertoire has roughly 130,000 distinct CDR3 sequences, 48% of them found once; the top ten carry 2% to 3%. This clonotype occurred a few times. This TCR derives from a human donor in good health, serving as a control. The sequenced sample consisted of sorted CD4+, CD8+, or CD8+CD57+ T cells (not recorded which) from PBMCs.

The CDR3 reads CATSSTGGLGGSPLHF. In DNA form, the CDR3 reads TGTGCCACCAGCTCTACAGGGGGCCTTGGGGGTTCACCCCTCCACTTT. This rearrangement joins TRBV15 to TRBJ1-6, with 9 bases that match TRBD1. Germline CDR1 and CDR2: LNHNV and YYDKDF (reference sequence). Unmatched junction bases numbered 11, after V lost 5 bases and J lost 9 bases. This CDR3 is 16 amino acids long.